Here is one T cell receptor (beta chain) with its context. The antigen is not known. As for time point: week 35, safety follow-up. One vaccine dose held 300 ug of mutant IDH1 20-mer peptide and came with topical imiquimod. This sample is part of a study of a mutant IDH1 vaccine in newly diagnosed glioma. Study-wide context: Beforehand, treatment had been radiotherapy, temozolomide, or both; the majority received both. The timing of visit V12 was week 35, and that of visit V13 was week 47. General study points: The authors found pseudoprogression apparently unrelated to changes in top peripheral T cell clonotypes.

TCRdb's copy holds only in-frame clones and misses some; the assay was immunoSEQ multiplex PCR. This table holds more than 55,000 clones, roughly 80% found once. Deletions cut 6 bases from V and 0 bases from J, with 9 bases between. The germline gives CDR1 MNHNY, CDR2 SVGAGI (reference sequence). The CDR3 covers 14 residues. This clonotype was obtained from a man aged 25-45 years with glioma. The input for sequencing was PBMCs, taken from a glioma patient whose treatment included an IDH1 peptide vaccine. This chain links TRBV6-6 with TRBJ2-1; no clear D. The CDR3 DNA is TGTGCCAGCAGCCAAACGAGCTCCTACAATGAGCAGTTCTTC. As protein: CASSQTSSYNEQFF.